This TCR beta chain comes out of a study of Ad26.COV2.S vaccination and SARS-CoV-2 variants. Germline V gene sequence: CDR1 SGHVS, CDR2 FNYEAQ. V gave up 1 base and J gave up 0 bases, with 10 bases separating them. CDR3 length: 15 residues. The sample's treatment: 19 received Ad26.COV2.S at low or high dose, single or two shots; 5 received placebo; per-sample allocation not given. Repertoires come from day 63 after the first vaccine or placebo injection. Ad26.COV2.S expressed prefusion-stabilized spike from the original Wuhan strain. Profiling relied on immunoSEQ multiplex PCR, and the TCRdb table lists in-frame clones only, not all of them. The sample lists 350,000 to 400,000 clones, 80% to 90% seen once, with 3% to 4.5% in the top ten.

The TCR originated in a person between 18 and 65 years old who received the Ad26.COV2.S COVID-19 vaccine or a placebo. Source: peripheral blood, taken in a trial of Ad26.COV2.S vaccine versus placebo. This chain uses TRBV7-6 with TRBJ2-7, with D tentatively TRBD1 (6 bases). The CDR3 sequence is CASSLEWGRSYEQYF. CDR3 DNA: TGTGCCAGCAGCTTAGAGTGGGGGCGCTCCTACGAGCAGTACTTC.